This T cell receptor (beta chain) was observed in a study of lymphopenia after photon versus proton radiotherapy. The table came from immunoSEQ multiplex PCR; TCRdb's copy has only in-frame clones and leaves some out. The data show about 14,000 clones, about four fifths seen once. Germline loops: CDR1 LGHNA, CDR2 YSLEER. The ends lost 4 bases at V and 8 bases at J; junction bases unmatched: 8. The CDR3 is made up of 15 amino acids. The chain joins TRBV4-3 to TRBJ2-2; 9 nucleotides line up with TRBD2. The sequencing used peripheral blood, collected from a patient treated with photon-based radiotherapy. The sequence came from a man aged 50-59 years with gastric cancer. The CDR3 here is CASSPAGGLPGELFF. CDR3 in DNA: TGCGCCAGCAGCCCGGCGGGGGGGTTGCCGGGGGAGCTGTTTTTT.